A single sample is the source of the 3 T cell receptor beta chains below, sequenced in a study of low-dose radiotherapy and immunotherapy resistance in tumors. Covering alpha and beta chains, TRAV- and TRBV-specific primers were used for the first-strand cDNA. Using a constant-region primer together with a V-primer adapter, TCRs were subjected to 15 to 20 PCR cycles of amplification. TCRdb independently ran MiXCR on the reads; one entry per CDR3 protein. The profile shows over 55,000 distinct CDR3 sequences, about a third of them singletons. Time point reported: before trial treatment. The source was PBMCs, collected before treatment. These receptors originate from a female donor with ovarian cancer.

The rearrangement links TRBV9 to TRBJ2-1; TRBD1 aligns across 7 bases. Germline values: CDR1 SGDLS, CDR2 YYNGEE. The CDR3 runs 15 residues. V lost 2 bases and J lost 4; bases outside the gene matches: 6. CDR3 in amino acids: CASSVRDSVYNEQFF. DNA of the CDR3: TGTGCCAGCAGCGTCCGGGACAGCGTATACAATGAGCAGTTCTTC.

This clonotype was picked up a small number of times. The CDR3 region has the DNA TGTGCCAGCAGGGACGGGACTAGCACAGATACGCAGTATTTT. Its translation is CASRDGTSTDTQYF. The V call is TRBV28, the J call TRBJ2-3; the D gene is possibly TRBD2 (6 bases). The V gene lost 6 bases and the J gene lost 0 bases, with 10 bases spanning the gap. CDR1 and CDR2 from the germline V gene are MDHEN and SYDVKM. This CDR3 contains 14 residues. The complete variable domain, with remaining parts taken from reference TRBV28 and TRBJ2-3, reads DVKVTQSSRYLVKRTGEKVFLECVQDMDHENMFWYRQDPGLGLRLIYFSYDVKMKEKGDIPEGYSVSREKKERFSLILESASTNQTSMYLCASRDGTSTDTQYFGPGTRLTVL.

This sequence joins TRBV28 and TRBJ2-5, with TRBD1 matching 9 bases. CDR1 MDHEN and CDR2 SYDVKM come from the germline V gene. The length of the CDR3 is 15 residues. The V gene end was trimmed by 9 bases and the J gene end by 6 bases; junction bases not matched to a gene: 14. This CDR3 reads CASWNRGDRVKTQYF. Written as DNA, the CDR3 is TGTGCCAGTTGGAACCGTGGGGACAGGGTAAAGACCCAGTACTTC.